The text below deals with one T cell receptor beta chain. Method: immunoSEQ multiplex PCR; TCRdb's copy keeps in-frame clones and lacks some. Here the sample spans some 17,000 clones, around 97% being singletons. The data were taken from a study of T cell changes during pregnancy in multiple sclerosis. The sample was peripheral blood, taken in the third trimester of pregnancy. The TCR was taken from a female donor with multiple sclerosis, enrolled in a pregnancy study.

CDR3 nucleotide sequence: TGTGCCAGCAGGTCGACATCTAACTATGGCTACACCTTC. Translation: CASRSTSNYGYTF. J is TRBJ1-2 and V is TRBV2; no firm D call. Germline V lookup: CDR1 SNHLY, CDR2 FYNNEI. The CDR3 consists of 13 residues. V was trimmed by 6 bases and J by 0 bases, leaving 8 bases between them.